Below, 30 T cell receptor beta chains from the same sample are listed, as sequenced in a study of blood T cell repertoires in COVID-19 (dated by TCRdb to about 2020). The protocol used for the library was the immunoSEQ multiplex PCR assay. TCRdb stores this immuneACCESS table with in-frame sequences only. Part of the clones is absent; in the studies checked, under half of the shortfall reflects unresolved V genes, and no reason is known for the rest. The sample profile shows some 700,000 clones; about 90% of them were found once. The ten largest clones capture 0.2% to 0.3% of the sample. The specimen was peripheral blood. These receptor sequences come from a woman aged 18 to 35 with acute or convalescent COVID-19.

The chain uses TRBV30 and TRBJ1-1; D gene unclear. In germline, CDR1 is GTSNPN, CDR2 SVGIG (reference sequence). V lost 2 bases and J lost 0, with 7 bases in between. CDR3 length: 13 amino acids. The CDR3 spells CAWSRDMNTEAFF. The CDR3 bases are TGTGCCTGGAGTAGAGACATGAACACTGAAGCTTTCTTT.

This sequence joins TRBV27 and TRBJ1-5; tentatively, D is TRBD1 (5 bases). From germline, CDR1 is MNHEY and CDR2 SMNVEV (reference sequence). This CDR3 has 14 residues. Trimming pared 5 bases from V and 4 bases from J, leaving 12 bases between. CDR3 protein: CASSMGLGNQPQHF. The CDR3 DNA follows: TGTGCCAGCAGTATGGGACTGGGTAATCAGCCCCAGCATTTT.

Only one count was recorded for this clone. This chain joins TRBV2 and TRBJ1-1; D perhaps matches TRBD1 (5 bases). Trimming pared 1 base from V and 3 bases from J, leaving 18 bases between. The CDR3 contains 17 residues. Germline values: CDR1 SNHLY, CDR2 FYNNEI. CDR3 sequence reads: CASSEDVSHWGDTEAFF. CDR3 bases: TGTGCCAGCAGTGAAGACGTCTCACATTGGGGGGACACTGAAGCTTTCTTT.

The chain uses TRBV3-1 (or the pseudogene TRBV3-2) and TRBJ1-1, with 10 nucleotides matching TRBD1. J lost 10 bases, V lost 0 bases, and 5 bases had no gene match. CDR3 length equals 14 residues. Germline V gene lookup returns CDR1 LGHDT and CDR2 YNNKEL (reference sequence). DNA of the CDR3: TGTGCCAGCAGCCAAGATCTGGGGGACAGGGGAGCTTTCTTT. Protein: CASSQDLGDRGAFF.

This clone came up once. The chain links TRBV5-5 to TRBJ2-1; 9 positions match TRBD2. The V gene end was trimmed by 7 bases and the J gene end by 0 bases; junction bases not matched to a gene: 8. Germline loops: CDR1 SGHKS, CDR2 YYEKEE (reference sequence). This CDR3 region has 16 residues. The CDR3 loop is CASFRLADSSYNEQFF. The CDR3 region has the DNA TGTGCCAGCTTCAGACTAGCGGACAGCTCCTACAATGAGCAGTTCTTC.

This clone turned up a few times. This chain uses TRBV2 with TRBJ2-7; the D gene is possibly TRBD2 (6 bases). CDR1 and CDR2 (germline): SNHLY, FYNNEI. CDR3 length equals 12 residues. With 2 bases removed from V and 5 bases from J, the gap between germline ends came to 7 bases. DNA of the CDR3: TGTGCCAGCAGTGAATCGGGGGACGAGCAGTACTTC. Translated, it gives CASSESGDEQYF.

The gene calls are TRBV11-3 and TRBJ1-1; D perhaps matches TRBD1 (5 bases). Germline CDR1 is SGHNT and CDR2 is YENEEA. Trimming left V 4 bases short and J 0 bases short, with 9 bases between. The CDR3 extends over 14 amino acids. CDR3 DNA sequence: TGTGCCAGCAGCTCCCGACAGCTGAACACTGAAGCTTTCTTT. Its translation is CASSSRQLNTEAFF.

Points on this clone: The sample carries other DNA sequences with the same CDR3. This chain joins TRBV6-5 and TRBJ1-1; D is undetermined. The germline V gene encodes CDR1 MNHEY and CDR2 SVGAGI. The V end lost 0 bases, the J end lost 5 bases, and 7 bases lay between the germline ends. The CDR3 sequence is 13 residues long. As DNA, the CDR3 is TGTGCCAGCAGTTACTCCGGCGGTACTGAAGCTTTCTTT. It encodes CASSYSGGTEAFF.

The chain employs TRBV6-5 and TRBJ2-3, with 8 nucleotides matching TRBD2. This CDR3 spans 13 amino acids. CDR1 MNHEY and CDR2 SVGAGI come from the germline V gene. The V segment lost 8 bases and the J segment 7 bases; nucleotides outside the gene matches: 8. This CDR3 is CASLGGAGNTQYF. The CDR3 nucleotides are TGTGCCAGCCTCGGGGGGGCGGGAAATACGCAGTATTTT.

This sequence joins TRBV6-5 and TRBJ1-2; D unclear. This CDR3 has 14 amino acids. In germline, CDR1 is MNHEY, CDR2 SVGAGI. Deletions cut 5 bases from V and 7 bases from J, with 17 bases between. CDR3 protein: CASSPTGRAGGYTF. CDR3 nucleotides: TGTGCCAGCAGTCCCACGGGTCGCGCGGGTGGCTACACCTTC.

V gene TRBV29-1 combines with J gene TRBJ2-7, with a possible D match to TRBD1 (6 bases). Germline assignment: CDR1 SQVTM and CDR2 ANQGSEA. Trimming took off 7 bases at V and 3 bases at J, with 19 bases between the two ends. This CDR3 is built from 14 residues. The CDR3 sequence is CSGTRGFPYYEQYF. CDR3 nucleotides: TGCAGCGGAACCAGGGGTTTTCCCTACTACGAGCAGTACTTC.

The gene calls are TRBV5-1 and TRBJ1-4; D gene ambiguous. CDR3 size: 13 residues. Trimming pared 4 bases from V and 3 bases from J, leaving 7 bases between. The germline V gene has CDR1 SGHRS and CDR2 YFSETQ. The CDR3 loop is CASSREANEKLFF. CDR3 coding DNA: TGCGCCAGCAGCCGGGAGGCTAATGAAAAACTGTTTTTT.

The chain uses TRBV14 and TRBJ2-1; 8 bases agree with TRBD1. The CDR3 is made up of 16 amino acids. V was pared by 4 bases and J by 5 bases, with 10 bases of the junction left unmatched. CDR1 is SGHDN and CDR2 is FVKESK in the germline V gene. CDR3 DNA: TGTGCCAGCAGCCTCCCCCCGAGACAGGGGAACAATGAGCAGTTCTTC. This gives the protein CASSLPPRQGNNEQFF.

The rearrangement joins TRBV19 to TRBJ1-2; the D gene is possibly TRBD1 (5 bases). The ends were cut back, 7 bases at V and 4 bases at J, with 19 bases in the middle. The CDR3 has 15 residues. Per the germline V gene, CDR1 is LNHDA and CDR2 is SQIVND (reference sequence). The CDR3 reads CASTVDFATVYGYTF. In nucleotides, the CDR3 is TGTGCCAGTACCGTCGACTTTGCGACAGTCTATGGCTACACCTTC.

The chain carries TRBV10-3 and TRBJ1-6; D gene ambiguous. The CDR3 length is 13 residues. V lost 4 bases to trimming and J lost 6 bases, with 7 bases between them. Germline values: CDR1 ENHRY, CDR2 SYGVKD. The CDR3 spells CAISVDSNSPLHF. In DNA form, the CDR3 reads TGTGCCATCAGTGTGGACTCTAATTCACCCCTCCACTTT.

This sequence joins TRBV5-1 and TRBJ1-1; D call uncertain. CDR3 length: 14 amino acids. The V gene's germline CDR1 is SGHRS and CDR2 YFSETQ. V was trimmed by 1 base and J by 6 bases, leaving 13 bases between them. CDR3 residues: CASSLYGDGSEAFF. DNA for the CDR3: TGCGCCAGCAGCTTGTACGGGGATGGATCTGAAGCTTTCTTT.

The rearrangement links TRBV3-1 (or the pseudogene TRBV3-2) to TRBJ1-6, with D perhaps TRBD1 (5 bases). CDR3 length: 13 residues. The germline gives CDR1 LGHDT, CDR2 YNNKEL (reference sequence). The V and J ends lost 3 bases and 10 bases respectively, with 10 bases between them. CDR3 DNA: TGTGCCAGCAGCCAGCCAGGGCCATCACCCCTCCACTTT. This codes for CASSQPGPSPLHF.

This sequence joins TRBV21-1 and TRBJ1-4. TRBV21-1 is a known pseudogene. This CDR3 is 18 amino acids long. CDR3 loop: CASSKASRRGSPNEKLFF. CDR3 in DNA: TGTGCCAGCAGCAAAGCATCGAGGAGGGGCTCTCCTAATGAAAAACTGTTTTTT.

This chain uses TRBV3-1 (or the pseudogene TRBV3-2) with TRBJ2-5; possible D gene TRBD2, 7 bases. Trimming took 4 bases from V and 5 from J, leaving 17 bases between them. The CDR3 is 15 amino acids. Germline values: CDR1 LGHDT, CDR2 YNNKEL (reference sequence). CDR3 nucleotide sequence: TGTGCCAGCAGCCTAAGAGGGGGGGCCGCGGAGACCCAGTACTTC. Translation gives CASSLRGGAAETQYF.

This sequence joins TRBV6-5 and TRBJ1-5; D not resolved. Trimming took off 6 bases at V and 3 bases at J, with 15 bases between the two ends. Germline-derived CDR1 and CDR2 are MNHEY and SVGAGI. This CDR3 has 15 amino acids. The CDR3 spells CASSHRREDNQPQHF. CDR3 coding DNA: TGTGCCAGCAGCCATAGAAGGGAGGACAATCAGCCCCAGCATTTT.

The chain is built from TRBV15 and TRBJ2-5; the match to TRBD1 covers 12 bases. The J segment lost 5 bases and the V segment lost 3 bases, leaving 7 bases of the junction unmatched. Looked up from germline, CDR1 is LNHNV and CDR2 is YYDKDF (reference sequence). The CDR3 loop spans 16 amino acids. The CDR3 region has the DNA TGTGCCACCAGCAGGGGACAGGGGGCAGCCACGGAGACCCAGTACTTC. Its translation is CATSRGQGAATETQYF. Full variable domain (remainder filled in from reference TRBV15 and TRBJ2-5): DAMVIQNPRYQVTQFGKPVTLSCSQTLNHNVMYWYQQKSSQAPKLLFHYYDKDFNNEADTPDNFQSRRPNTSFCFLDIRSPGLGDTAMYLCATSRGQGAATETQYFGPGTRLLVL.

This chain links TRBV27 with TRBJ1-1, with 7 bases that match TRBD1. The V gene end was trimmed by 6 bases and the J gene end by 5 bases; junction bases not matched to a gene: 6. CDR3 length: 13 amino acids. Germline-derived CDR1 and CDR2 are MNHEY and SMNVEV (reference sequence). The CDR3 DNA is TGTGCCAGCAGGGAGACAGGGATAACTGAAGCTTTCTTT. Protein sequence: CASRETGITEAFF.

The V gene is TRBV2, the J gene TRBJ2-4; 7 bases match TRBD2. Germline V CDR1 and CDR2: SNHLY, FYNNEI. V trimming: 8 bases; J trimming: 7 bases; junction bases outside the gene matches: 5. The CDR3 covers 12 residues. Written as DNA, the CDR3 is TGTGCCAGCGGACTAGGTGGGAACATTCAGTACTTC. Translating it yields CASGLGGNIQYF. The whole variable domain, remainder taken from reference TRBV2 and TRBJ2-4, is EPEVTQTPSHQVTQMGQEVILRCVPISNHLYFYWYRQILGQKVEFLVSFYNNEISEKSEIFDDQFSVERPDGSNFTLKIRSTKLEDSAMYFCASGLGGNIQYFGAGTRLSVL.

A remark on this clone: Other DNA sequences from this sample encode an identical CDR3 as well. J is TRBJ1-3 and V is TRBV29-1, with D hard to call. The V end lost 6 bases, the J end lost 2 bases, and 8 bases lay between the germline ends. Germline loops: CDR1 SQVTM, CDR2 ANQGSEA. This CDR3 has 12 amino acids. The CDR3 reads CSVREAGNTIYF. In nucleotides, the CDR3 is TGCAGCGTCCGGGAGGCTGGAAACACCATATATTTT.

The chain has TRBV28 and TRBJ1-2; 9 bases align to TRBD1. V was pared by 6 bases and J by 4 bases, with 6 bases of the junction left unmatched. Germline V gene sequence: CDR1 MDHEN, CDR2 SYDVKM. This CDR3 has 14 amino acids. The CDR3 here is CASSRTGGGYGYTF. The CDR3 DNA reads as TGTGCCAGCAGCCGCACAGGGGGCGGCTATGGCTACACCTTC.

The chain joins TRBV6-2 or TRBV6-3 to TRBJ1-2, with a possible D match to TRBD1 (6 bases). The CDR3 covers 15 residues. Germline values: CDR1 MNHEY, CDR2 SVGEGT. V was cut by 0 bases and J by 3 bases, with 11 bases left in between. CDR3 sequence reads: CASSYSTGRDYGYTF. Here the CDR3 DNA reads TGTGCCAGCAGTTACTCGACAGGCAGGGACTATGGCTACACCTTC.

Concerning this clone itself: Distinct nucleotide sequences in the sample also encode this CDR3. The genes are TRBV19 and TRBJ1-3, with 8 bases that match TRBD1. The germline V gene encodes CDR1 LNHDA and CDR2 SQIVND (reference sequence). V lost 5 bases, J lost 3 bases, and 3 bases stayed unmatched. The CDR3 has 14 residues. The CDR3 coding sequence is TGTGCCAGTAGTCCAGACAGGGGTGGAAACACCATATATTTT. This translates into CASSPDRGGNTIYF.

In nucleotides, the CDR3 is TGTGCCAGCAGCCGCGGGACAGGGAGCCTCTACACTGAAGCTTTCTTT. This sequence encodes CASSRGTGSLYTEAFF. The chain uses TRBV5-4 and TRBJ1-1, with TRBD1 identical over 9 bases. Germline V lookup: CDR1 SGHNT, CDR2 YYREEE (reference sequence). The CDR3 loop spans 16 amino acids. Trimming cost V 4 bases and J 3 bases; bases outside gene matches: 10.

The V and J genes are TRBV5-4 and TRBJ1-2; D may be TRBD1 (6 bases). V lost 3 bases to trimming and J lost 6 bases, with 15 bases between them. The germline CDR1 and CDR2 sequences are SGHNT and YYREEE (reference sequence). This CDR3 region has 14 residues. CDR3 in amino acids: CASSSGWGQDGYTF. Here the CDR3 DNA reads TGTGCCAGCAGCTCAGGTTGGGGGCAGGATGGCTACACCTTC. Full variable domain (remainder filled in from reference TRBV5-4 and TRBJ1-2): ETGVTQSPTHLIKTRGQQVTLRCSSQSGHNTVSWYQQALGQGPQFIFQYYREEENGRGNFPPRFSGLQFPNYSSELNVNALELDDSALYLCASSSGWGQDGYTFGSGTRLTVV.

This rearrangement joins TRBV6-5 to TRBJ2-1; 16 bases agree with TRBD2. The length of the CDR3 is 15 residues. Trimming removed 4 bases from V and 7 bases from J; junction bases left unmatched: 1. From germline, CDR1 is MNHEY and CDR2 SVGAGI. The CDR3, as DNA: TGTGCCAGCAGTTTGGGACTAGCGGGGGGGAATGAGCAGTTCTTC. Translation: CASSLGLAGGNEQFF.